What follows are 29 T cell receptor beta chains derived from one specimen sequenced in a study of blood T cell repertoires in COVID-19. The data were produced by immunoSEQ multiplex PCR, yet TCRdb's version contains in-frame clones alone and is incomplete. The sample lists 400,000 or so clones; roughly 88% were seen once. The sample consisted of PBMCs or T cells enriched from blood (not recorded which). All receptors come from a woman in her thirties or forties with acute COVID-19.

This chain joins TRBV30 and TRBJ1-2; TRBD1 matches 11 bases. CDR1 is GTSNPN and CDR2 is SVGIG in the germline V gene (reference sequence). This CDR3 is 14 amino acids long. Trimming cost V 1 base and J 8 bases; bases outside gene matches: 6. CDR3 region: CAWSAGQGARGYTF. The CDR3 bases are TGTGCCTGGAGTGCAGGACAGGGGGCGAGGGGCTACACCTTC.

V gene TRBV4-2 combines with J gene TRBJ1-3; no clear D. The germline V gene encodes CDR1 LGHNA and CDR2 YNFKEQ. The CDR3 extends over 16 amino acids. V lost 1 base and J 0 bases, leaving 10 bases between the germline ends. Here the CDR3 reads CASSQAVQVSGNTIYF. In DNA form, the CDR3 reads TGTGCCAGCAGCCAAGCTGTTCAGGTCTCTGGAAACACCATATATTTT.

The table lists this clone with a count of one. The chain combines TRBV19 with TRBJ1-2; TRBD1 is a possible D gene (5 bases). The CDR3 extends over 15 amino acids. Deletions cut 3 bases from V and 1 base from J, with 12 bases between. From germline, CDR1 is LNHDA and CDR2 SQIVND (reference sequence). The CDR3, as DNA: TGTGCCAGTAGTATTCAGGGCGCGATTAACTATGGCTACACCTTC. Amino acids: CASSIQGAINYGYTF.

The rearrangement uses TRBV6-5 and TRBJ2-1; 7 bases line up with TRBD2. Germline assignment: CDR1 MNHEY and CDR2 SVGAGI. This CDR3 is 12 amino acids long. CDR3 in DNA: TGTGCAGGGAGCGGGGACTACAATGAGCAGTTCTTC. Residues: CAGSGDYNEQFF.

This clone was picked up a small number of times. The chain employs TRBV6-1 and TRBJ2-7, with a tentative D call TRBD1 (5 bases). CDR3 length equals 14 residues. Trimming cost V 0 bases and J 2 bases, with 8 bases left between them. Germline V gene lookup returns CDR1 MNHNS and CDR2 SASEGT. The CDR3 nucleotides are TGTGCCAGCAGTGAAGCGGGCAGGGCCTACGAGCAGTACTTC. Translating it yields CASSEAGRAYEQYF.

The chain employs TRBV19 and TRBJ1-5; 8 nucleotides agree with TRBD1. Germline V gene lookup returns CDR1 LNHDA and CDR2 SQIVND (reference sequence). Trimming cost V 6 bases and J 7 bases; bases outside gene matches: 5. The CDR3 contains 13 residues. As DNA, the CDR3 is TGTGCCAGTAGGGACAGGGAATGGCAGCCCCAGCATTTT. Its protein is CASRDREWQPQHF.

This clone has more than one count but fewer than ten. This chain joins TRBV4-1 and TRBJ2-6; the D is unclear. Germline loops: CDR1 MGHRA, CDR2 YSYEKL. The V and J ends lost 4 bases and 4 bases respectively, with 14 bases between them. CDR3 length: 16 residues. CDR3 residues: CASSLDAVSGANVLTF. For the CDR3, the DNA is TGCGCCAGCAGCCTAGACGCAGTTTCCGGGGCCAACGTCCTGACTTTC.

The V and J genes are TRBV3-1 (or the pseudogene TRBV3-2) and TRBJ1-4, with 7 bases identical to TRBD1. Per germline, CDR1 LGHDT and CDR2 YNNKEL (reference sequence). CDR3 length: 14 amino acids. The V gene end was trimmed by 4 bases and the J gene end by 7 bases; junction bases not matched to a gene: 6. The CDR3 DNA reads TGTGCCAGCAGCCTCTCAGGGGGTAGTGAAAAACTGTTTTTT. Translation: CASSLSGGSEKLFF.

The chain is built from TRBV7-9 and TRBJ2-1; 7 nucleotides match TRBD2. CDR3 length equals 16 residues. Germline assignment: CDR1 SEHNR and CDR2 FQNEAQ (reference sequence). J lost 0 bases, V lost 5 bases, and 7 bases had no gene match. The CDR3 loop is CASSPGGGSSYNEQFF. DNA for the CDR3: TGTGCCAGCAGCCCCGGGGGAGGGAGCTCCTACAATGAGCAGTTCTTC.

The CDR3 loop reads CASSVQGRDTQYF. The CDR3 DNA is TGTGCCAGCAGCGTCCAGGGGAGAGATACGCAGTATTTT. The V and J genes are TRBV9 and TRBJ2-3; a weak D match, TRBD1 (6 bases). The CDR3 loop spans 13 amino acids. Germline assignment: CDR1 SGDLS and CDR2 YYNGEE. Trimming took 2 bases from V and 5 from J, leaving 9 bases between them. Based on the CDR3 plus reference TRBV9 and TRBJ2-3, the full variable domain is DSGVTQTPKHLITATGQRVTLRCSPRSGDLSVYWYQQSLDQGLQFLIQYYNGEERAKGNILERFSAQQFPDLHSELNLSSLELGDSALYFCASSVQGRDTQYFGPGTRLTVL.

The genes are TRBV12-3 or TRBV12-4 and TRBJ2-7; TRBD2 matches 7 bases. The V and J ends lost 6 bases and 2 bases, in that order; junction bases with no gene match: 4. This CDR3 comprises 13 residues. The CDR3 DNA is TGTGCCAGCAGCCGGGGGGACCCCTACGAGCAGTACTTC. As protein: CASSRGDPYEQYF.

This clone was seen a single time. The sample holds other DNA sequences that translate to the same CDR3. The CDR3 nucleotides are TGTGCCAGCAGCTTGGGCAGCTCCTATAATTCACCCCTCCACTTT. It specifies CASSLGSSYNSPLHF. The chain is built from TRBV7-9 and TRBJ1-6; no clear D. V was cut by 3 bases and J by 0 bases, with 6 bases left in between. The CDR3 is 15 amino acids. Germline values: CDR1 SEHNR, CDR2 FQNEAQ (reference sequence).

The chain combines TRBV2 with TRBJ2-7; 9 bases match TRBD2. The J segment lost 3 bases and the V segment lost 5 bases, leaving 5 bases of the junction unmatched. Germline V lookup: CDR1 SNHLY, CDR2 FYNNEI. The CDR3 consists of 14 residues. The CDR3 reads CASSLAGPYYEQYF. The CDR3 nucleotides are TGTGCCAGCAGTCTAGCGGGGCCGTACTACGAGCAGTACTTC.

The chain joins TRBV27 to TRBJ1-5, with D tentatively TRBD1 (5 bases). CDR1 is MNHEY, CDR2 SMNVEV, per germline (reference sequence). V was pared by 3 bases and J by 6 bases, with 12 bases between. CDR3 length: 14 residues. Here the CDR3 reads CASSFGGRGQPQHF. CDR3 nucleotide sequence: TGTGCCAGCAGTTTCGGGGGTAGGGGTCAGCCCCAGCATTTT.

This chain uses TRBV28 with TRBJ2-5; TRBD1 agrees at 8 bases. The CDR3 has 16 amino acids. The germline gives CDR1 MDHEN, CDR2 SYDVKM. The V segment lost 5 bases and the J segment 2 bases; nucleotides outside the gene matches: 10. The CDR3 reads CASSNIPGQEQETQYF. CDR3 sequence (DNA): TGTGCCAGCAGTAACATACCGGGACAGGAACAAGAGACCCAGTACTTC.

This sequence joins TRBV5-4 and TRBJ2-1, with D possibly matching TRBD2 (7 bases). From germline, CDR1 is SGHNT and CDR2 YYREEE (reference sequence). This CDR3 region has 14 residues. Trimming removed 6 bases at V and 9 bases at J, with 19 bases between. CDR3 bases: TGTGCCAGCACCCTAGCCGGGGGGCTATTTGAGCAGTTCTTC. This translates into CASTLAGGLFEQFF.

This chain joins TRBV2 and TRBJ2-3; 7 bases are shared with TRBD2. Germline-derived CDR1 and CDR2 are SNHLY and FYNNEI. This CDR3 region has 14 residues. J was trimmed by 1 base and V by 6 bases; bases with no gene match: 4. In DNA, the CDR3 is TGTGCCAGCAGGCTCACTAGCGGCACAGATACGCAGTATTTT. Encoded protein: CASRLTSGTDTQYF.

The J gene is TRBJ2-2, the V gene TRBV5-1; possibly TRBD2 for D (6 bases). The CDR3 loop spans 15 amino acids. V was pared by 0 bases and J by 6 bases, with 12 bases between. The V gene's germline CDR1 is SGHRS and CDR2 YFSETQ. CDR3 coding DNA: TGCGCCAGCAGCTTGGTCACCGGGGGAGCCGGGGAGCTGTTTTTT. Translation: CASSLVTGGAGELFF.

The gene calls are TRBV4-2 and TRBJ1-2, with 9 bases matching TRBD1. The V gene's germline CDR1 is LGHNA and CDR2 YNFKEQ. The CDR3 runs 15 residues. Germline trimming cut 1 base from V and 3 bases from J; bases unmatched to any gene: 3. As DNA, the CDR3 is TGTGCCAGCAGCCAAGGGACAGGGGATCACTATGGCTACACCTTC. This gives the protein CASSQGTGDHYGYTF.

Here the CDR3 DNA reads TGTGCCTCTAGCAGGGGGGCTGGAAACACCATATATTTT. It encodes CASSRGAGNTIYF. The chain joins TRBV5-4 to TRBJ1-3; 7 bases map to TRBD1. The germline V gene encodes CDR1 SGHNT and CDR2 YYREEE (reference sequence). The junction had 6 bases not matched to a gene; V was cut back by 10 bases and J by 2 bases. The CDR3 is made up of 13 amino acids.

This clone was seen only once. The chain employs TRBV15 and TRBJ2-1, with 8 bases aligning to TRBD2. The CDR3 is 17 amino acids. Trimming cost V 9 bases and J 6 bases; bases outside gene matches: 19. The V gene's germline CDR1 is LNHNV and CDR2 YYDKDF (reference sequence). The CDR3 region has the DNA TGTGCCACAGACGCCGGTGATGCGGGGGGACAAATCAATGAGCAGTTCTTC. Protein: CATDAGDAGGQINEQFF.

The rearrangement links TRBV18 to TRBJ2-1, with D unclear. V gave up 3 bases and J gave up 7 bases, with 7 bases separating them. This CDR3 spans 12 amino acids. Germline loops: CDR1 KGHSH, CDR2 LQKENI. The CDR3 loop reads CASSPEWNEQFF. The DNA of the CDR3 is TGTGCCAGCTCACCGGAGTGGAATGAGCAGTTCTTC.

V usage is TRBV11-3 and J usage is TRBJ2-2, with D unclear. The CDR3 has 12 amino acids. Per the germline V gene, CDR1 is SGHNT and CDR2 is YENEEA. V gave up 3 bases and J gave up 4 bases, with 3 bases separating them. The DNA for the CDR3 is TGTGCCAGCAGCTTGGCCACCGGGGAGCTGTTTTTT. Protein sequence: CASSLATGELFF.

This chain connects TRBV6-5 to TRBJ1-4; 10 bases map to TRBD1. The germline CDR1 and CDR2 sequences are MNHEY and SVGAGI. The CDR3 runs to 14 residues. The junction had 2 bases not matched to a gene; V was cut back by 6 bases and J by 4 bases. CDR3 amino acids: CASSWTGGNEKLFF. In nucleotides, the CDR3 is TGTGCCAGCAGCTGGACAGGGGGTAATGAAAAACTGTTTTTT.

V and J are TRBV7-2 and TRBJ1-4, with D possibly TRBD1 on 6 matching bases. The CDR3 has 15 amino acids. V was cut by 1 base and J by 7 bases, with 13 bases left in between. Germline lookup yields CDR1 SGHTA and CDR2 FQGNSA. The CDR3 bases are TGTGCCAGCAGCTTAGGTGACCGGGACACTGAAAAACTGTTTTTT. Protein product: CASSLGDRDTEKLFF. Together with reference TRBV7-2 and TRBJ1-4, the CDR3 gives the full variable domain: GAGVSQSPSNKVTEKGKDVELRCDPISGHTALYWYRQSLGQGLEFLIYFQGNSAPDKSGLPSDRFSAERTGGSVSTLTIQRTQQEDSAVYLCASSLGDRDTEKLFFGSGTQLSVL.

The gene calls are TRBV6-5 and TRBJ1-1, with D unresolved. The CDR3 loop spans 15 amino acids. Trimming took off 6 bases at V and 3 bases at J, with 17 bases between the two ends. From germline, CDR1 is MNHEY and CDR2 SVGAGI. CDR3 region: CASRKPGFVDTEAFF. CDR3 DNA sequence: TGTGCCAGCAGAAAACCGGGGTTCGTGGACACTGAAGCTTTCTTT.

The chain links TRBV5-1 to TRBJ1-1, with D possibly matching TRBD1 (5 bases). The CDR3 runs to 12 residues. Trimming took off 4 bases at V and 4 bases at J, with 8 bases between the two ends. Germline V gene sequence: CDR1 SGHRS, CDR2 YFSETQ. In nucleotides, the CDR3 is TGCGCCAGCAGCCCGGGGGGCACTGAAGCTTTCTTT. Amino acids: CASSPGGTEAFF.

Only one count was recorded for this clone. The chain employs TRBV5-1 and TRBJ1-1; D not resolved. The length of the CDR3 is 12 residues. V was clipped by 2 bases and J by 7 bases, with 9 bases between them. Looked up from germline, CDR1 is SGHRS and CDR2 is YFSETQ. The DNA of the CDR3 is TGCGCCAGCAGCTTTCCAGGTGGTGAAGCTTTCTTT. Translating gives CASSFPGGEAFF. Complete variable domain (other parts from reference TRBV5-1 and TRBJ1-1): KAGVTQTPRYLIKTRGQQVTLSCSPISGHRSVSWYQQTPGQGLQFLFEYFSETQRNKGNFPGRFSGRQFSNSRSEMNVSTLELGDSALYLCASSFPGGEAFFGQGTRLTVV.

The chain employs TRBV5-1 and TRBJ2-7; TRBD2 matches at 8 bases. The CDR3 loop spans 15 amino acids. Trimming removed 0 bases from V and 3 bases from J; junction bases left unmatched: 5. CDR1 and CDR2 from the germline V gene are SGHRS and YFSETQ. The CDR3 loop reads CASSLGTSWSYEQYF. The CDR3 bases are TGCGCCAGCAGCTTGGGGACTAGCTGGAGCTACGAGCAGTACTTC.